Following are 22 T cell receptor beta chains from one sample sequenced in a study of T cells after somatic rescue of genetic block. Method: immunoSEQ multiplex PCR; TCRdb's copy keeps in-frame clones and lacks some. The sample yields some 13,000 clones, 73% seen once. The sample taken for sequencing was peripheral blood mononuclear cells (PBMCs). Source of these receptors: a boy between 5 and 17 years old.

The V call is TRBV4-2, the J call TRBJ2-2; D perhaps matches TRBD2 (5 bases). This CDR3 is 15 amino acids long. V lost 5 bases and J 5 bases, leaving 15 bases between the germline ends. Germline CDR1 reads LGHNA; CDR2 reads YNFKEQ. The CDR3 is CASSSGPRGTGELFF. The CDR3 nucleotides are TGTGCCAGCAGCTCCGGGCCCCGAGGGACCGGGGAGCTGTTTTTT.

This clone was counted only a few times. The rearrangement joins TRBV5-1 to TRBJ2-2; 11 nucleotides line up with TRBD2. Germline assignment: CDR1 SGHRS and CDR2 YFSETQ. The CDR3 totals 16 residues. The J segment lost 6 bases and the V segment lost 5 bases, leaving 9 bases of the junction unmatched. This CDR3 is CASSYQTSGAAGELFF. CDR3 coding DNA: TGCGCCAGCAGTTACCAGACTAGCGGGGCCGCCGGGGAGCTGTTTTTT.

The chain carries TRBV10-1 and TRBJ2-7, with D tentatively TRBD2 (7 bases). The CDR3 loop spans 21 amino acids. Trimming left V 7 bases short and J 1 base short, with 35 bases between. CDR1 is WNHNN, CDR2 SYGVQD, per germline (reference sequence). The CDR3 region is CASIAKGETGGVAGASYEQYF. In DNA, the CDR3 is TGCGCCAGCATCGCAAAGGGGGAAACAGGTGGAGTGGCGGGAGCTTCCTACGAGCAGTACTTC.

This rearrangement joins TRBV5-1 to TRBJ2-2; D not resolved. The CDR3 is made up of 15 amino acids. CDR1 and CDR2 (germline): SGHRS, YFSETQ. Trimming removed 7 bases at V and 5 bases at J, with 18 bases between. The CDR3 coding sequence is TGCGCCAGCTCCTTGTTAAGGGTAGGGACCGGGGAGCTGTTTTTT. Translated, it gives CASSLLRVGTGELFF.

This clone was counted a few times. The chain's CDR3 is CASSPGGVPTNTEAFF. In DNA form, the CDR3 reads TGTGCCAGCTCACCAGGCGGGGTCCCCACCAACACTGAAGCTTTCTTT. The chain recombines TRBV18 with TRBJ1-1, with D uncertain. Germline V gene data show CDR1 as KGHSH and CDR2 as LQKENI. V lost 2 bases to trimming and J lost 2 bases, with 15 bases between them. The CDR3 spans 16 residues. Together with reference TRBV18 and TRBJ1-1, the CDR3 gives the full variable domain: NAGVMQNPRHLVRRRGQEARLRCSPMKGHSHVYWYRQLPEEGLKFMVYLQKENIIDESGMPKERFSAEFPKEGPSILRIQQVVRGDSAAYFCASSPGGVPTNTEAFFGQGTRLTVV.

In this sample, this clone turned up a few times. The chain is built from TRBV29-1 and TRBJ2-7, with 7 bases lining up with TRBD2. The V gene's germline CDR1 is SQVTM and CDR2 ANQGSEA. This CDR3 is 12 amino acids long. V lost 6 bases, J lost 1 base, and 3 bases stayed unmatched. This CDR3 reads CSVTSTSYEQYF. The CDR3 DNA reads as TGCAGCGTGACTAGCACGTCCTACGAGCAGTACTTC.

The chain couples TRBV5-1 to TRBJ2-7; unclear D gene. This CDR3 contains 13 residues. CDR1 is SGHRS, CDR2 YFSETQ, per germline. Deletions cut 2 bases from V and 7 bases from J, with 13 bases between. The CDR3 protein is CASSFEVLREQYF. Here the CDR3 DNA reads TGCGCCAGCAGCTTTGAGGTCTTGAGGGAGCAGTACTTC.

The chain is built from TRBV5-4 and TRBJ2-7, with 9 bases that match TRBD1. The ends lost 1 base at V and 2 bases at J; junction bases unmatched: 7. CDR3 length: 16 amino acids. Germline V gene lookup returns CDR1 SGHNT and CDR2 YYREEE (reference sequence). CDR3 DNA sequence: TGTGCCAGCAGCTTGTTCGGGACAGGGAGCACCTACGAGCAGTACTTC. It translates to CASSLFGTGSTYEQYF.

The chain couples TRBV5-1 to TRBJ1-1, with D perhaps TRBD1 (6 bases). Trimming removed 2 bases from V and 10 bases from J, with 15 bases in between. This CDR3 has 13 residues. Germline V CDR1 and CDR2: SGHRS, YFSETQ. This CDR3 is CASSLQGFGGAFF. The CDR3 DNA sequence: TGCGCCAGCAGCTTACAGGGTTTTGGGGGAGCTTTCTTT.

V is TRBV7-9 and J is TRBJ2-3, with 9 nucleotides matching TRBD1. Unmatched junction bases numbered 5, after V lost 4 bases and J lost 3 bases. Germline CDR1 is SEHNR and CDR2 is FQNEAQ (reference sequence). The length of the CDR3 is 15 residues. DNA for the CDR3: TGTGCCAGCAGCTCCTGGGACAGGGCGACAGATACGCAGTATTTT. Protein: CASSSWDRATDTQYF.

This clone was seen just once. V gene TRBV7-6 combines with J gene TRBJ1-5; 10 nucleotides match TRBD1. Germline V CDR1 and CDR2: SGHVS, FNYEAQ. This CDR3 comprises 15 residues. The V and J ends lost 5 bases and 6 bases, in that order; junction bases with no gene match: 7. The CDR3 DNA is TGTGCCAGCAGCCCCGGGACAGGGGCACTTCAGCCCCAGCATTTT. Translation gives CASSPGTGALQPQHF.

This clone has more than one count but fewer than ten. The V call is TRBV11-2, the J call TRBJ2-1; tentatively, D is TRBD1 (6 bases). Trimming removed 5 bases from V and 12 bases from J, with 17 bases in between. Germline values: CDR1 SGHAT, CDR2 FQNNGV. This CDR3 is 13 amino acids long. CDR3 region: CASSPWTMGAQFF. In nucleotides, the CDR3 is TGTGCCAGCAGCCCTTGGACGATGGGGGCGCAGTTCTTC.

This clone was recorded only once. The CDR3 sequence is CASSLVGIAGGRETEAFF. The CDR3 DNA follows: TGTGCCAGCAGCTTAGTCGGGATAGCTGGGGGCCGGGAAACTGAAGCTTTCTTT. This sequence joins TRBV7-2 and TRBJ1-1; the D gene is possibly TRBD1 (6 bases). The CDR3 length is 18 residues. V was cut by 1 base and J by 5 bases, with 23 bases left in between. Germline assignment: CDR1 SGHTA and CDR2 FQGNSA. Complete variable domain (other parts from reference TRBV7-2 and TRBJ1-1): GAGVSQSPSNKVTEKGKDVELRCDPISGHTALYWYRQSLGQGLEFLIYFQGNSAPDKSGLPSDRFSAERTGGSVSTLTIQRTQQEDSAVYLCASSLVGIAGGRETEAFFGQGTRLTVV.

The genes are TRBV27 and TRBJ2-5; D is undetermined. The J call could be wrong; TRBJ2-7 is a better fit for the DNA end. There are 13 residues in the CDR3. Germline loops: CDR1 MNHEY, CDR2 SMNVEV (reference sequence). CDR3 sequence: CASRRAVQGEQYF. CDR3 nucleotides: TGTGCCAGCAGACGGGCGGTGCAAGGCGAGCAGTACTTC.

This clone came up once. J is TRBJ1-4 and V is TRBV28; D unclear. Germline CDR1 is MDHEN and CDR2 is SYDVKM. This CDR3 is built from 16 residues. The ends were cut back, 5 bases at V and 0 bases at J, with 13 bases in the middle. The CDR3 DNA reads TGTGCCAGCAGTGCAGCTAACAGAGCAACTAATGAAAAACTGTTTTTT. Residues: CASSAANRATNEKLFF.

The rearrangement uses TRBV18 and TRBJ2-7; the match to TRBD1 covers 11 bases. V lost 4 bases, J lost 4 bases, and 9 bases stayed unmatched. The CDR3 runs 16 residues. CDR1 KGHSH and CDR2 LQKENI come from the germline V gene. CDR3 sequence: CASSRGRDRGMYEQYF. The CDR3 DNA reads as TGTGCCAGCTCACGTGGACGGGACAGGGGGATGTACGAGCAGTACTTC.

This clone was detected only once. The V and J genes are TRBV6-6 and TRBJ1-1; D gene ambiguous. The CDR3 is 15 residues long. V gave up 5 bases and J gave up 1 base, with 14 bases separating them. The germline V gene has CDR1 MNHNY and CDR2 SVGAGI (reference sequence). The CDR3 protein is CASSTSTGGNTEAFF. The DNA of the CDR3 is TGTGCCAGCAGTACCTCAACGGGAGGGAACACTGAAGCTTTCTTT.

The chain couples TRBV19 to TRBJ1-3; 7 nucleotides line up with TRBD1. This CDR3 is 16 amino acids long. Germline V lookup: CDR1 LNHDA, CDR2 SQIVND (reference sequence). After removal of 6 bases from V and 0 bases from J, the junction contained 8 bases not matched to a gene. CDR3 protein: CASRTGSFFSGNTIYF. The CDR3 DNA reads TGTGCCAGTAGGACAGGGAGCTTCTTCTCTGGAAACACCATATATTTT.

In nucleotides, the CDR3 is TGTGCCAGCAGCTTAACCCCTCCCAGGGAGCTGTTTTTT. This sequence encodes CASSLTPPRELFF. This chain links TRBV7-9 with TRBJ2-2; D remains unclear. The CDR3 sequence is 13 residues long. Deletions cut 2 bases from V and 9 bases from J, with 10 bases between. CDR1 is SEHNR, CDR2 FQNEAQ, per germline (reference sequence). Based on the CDR3 plus reference TRBV7-9 and TRBJ2-2, the full variable domain is DTGVSQNPRHKITKRGQNVTFRCDPISEHNRLYWYRQTLGQGPEFLTYFQNEAQLEKSRLLSDRFSAERPKGSFSTLEIQRTEQGDSAMYLCASSLTPPRELFFGEGSRLTVL.

This clone was seen a handful of times. The chain is built from TRBV11-2 and TRBJ2-1; TRBD1 matches at 9 bases. With 3 bases clipped from V and 5 bases from J, the junction kept 8 bases outside the gene matches. There are 16 residues in the CDR3. The germline gives CDR1 SGHAT, CDR2 FQNNGV. CDR3 sequence reads: CASSFLRDRDHNEQFF. In DNA form, the CDR3 reads TGTGCCAGCAGCTTTCTCCGGGACAGGGACCACAATGAGCAGTTCTTC. The full variable domain, completed using reference TRBV11-2 and TRBJ2-1, is EAGVAQSPRYKIIEKRQSVAFWCNPISGHATLYWYQQILGQGPKLLIQFQNNGVVDDSQLPKDRFSAERLKGVDSTLKIQPAKLEDSAVYLCASSFLRDRDHNEQFFGPGTRLTVL.

V gene TRBV5-1 combines with J gene TRBJ2-7; 7 positions match TRBD2. CDR3 size: 15 residues. The germline V gene encodes CDR1 SGHRS and CDR2 YFSETQ. With 4 bases clipped from V and 2 bases from J, the junction kept 9 bases outside the gene matches. DNA of the CDR3: TGCGCCAGCAGCCGTTTGCAGGGAGGGACCTACGAGCAGTACTTC. Translating gives CASSRLQGGTYEQYF.

This clone has just one count. This rearrangement joins TRBV19 to TRBJ2-1, with TRBD2 identical over 11 bases. Germline V gene data show CDR1 as LNHDA and CDR2 as SQIVND (reference sequence). J was trimmed by 8 bases and V by 6 bases; bases with no gene match: 15. The length of the CDR3 is 17 residues. The CDR3 nucleotides read TGTGCCAGTAGAGGGGGGCGGACTAGCGGGTCCGTCTATGAGCAGTTCTTC. Protein sequence: CASRGGRTSGSVYEQFF. Full variable domain (outside the CDR3, taken from reference TRBV19 and TRBJ2-1): DGGITQSPKYLFRKEGQNVTLSCEQNLNHDAMYWYRQDPGQGLRLIYYSQIVNDFQKGDIAEGYSVSREKKESFPLTVTSAQKNPTAFYLCASRGGRTSGSVYEQFFGPGTRLTVL.